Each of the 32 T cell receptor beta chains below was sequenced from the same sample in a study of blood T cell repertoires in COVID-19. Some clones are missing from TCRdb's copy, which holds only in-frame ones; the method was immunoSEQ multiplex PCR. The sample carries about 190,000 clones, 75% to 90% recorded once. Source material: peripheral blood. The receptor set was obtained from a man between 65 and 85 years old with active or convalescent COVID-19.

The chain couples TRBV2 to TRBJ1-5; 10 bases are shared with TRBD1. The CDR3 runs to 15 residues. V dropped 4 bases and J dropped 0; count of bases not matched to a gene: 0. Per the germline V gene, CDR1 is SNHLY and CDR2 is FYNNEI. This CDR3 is CASSGDRGSNQPQHF. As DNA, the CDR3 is TGTGCCAGCAGTGGGGACAGGGGTAGCAATCAGCCCCAGCATTTT.

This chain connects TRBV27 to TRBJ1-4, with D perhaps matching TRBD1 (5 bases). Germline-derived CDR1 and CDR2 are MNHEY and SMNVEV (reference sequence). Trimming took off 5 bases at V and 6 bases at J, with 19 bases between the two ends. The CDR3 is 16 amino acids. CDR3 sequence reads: CASSDSGLGGYEKLFF. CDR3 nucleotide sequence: TGTGCCAGCAGTGACAGCGGACTCGGGGGATATGAAAAACTGTTTTTT.

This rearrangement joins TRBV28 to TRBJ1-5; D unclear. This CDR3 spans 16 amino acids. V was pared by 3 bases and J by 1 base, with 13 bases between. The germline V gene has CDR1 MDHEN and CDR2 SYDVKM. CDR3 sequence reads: CASSLVEKRSNQPQHF. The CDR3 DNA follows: TGTGCCAGCAGTTTGGTGGAAAAGCGGAGCAATCAGCCCCAGCATTTT.

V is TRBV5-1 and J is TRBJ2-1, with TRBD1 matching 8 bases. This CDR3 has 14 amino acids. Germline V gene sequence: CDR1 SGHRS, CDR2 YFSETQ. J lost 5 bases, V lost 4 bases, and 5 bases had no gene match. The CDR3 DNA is TGCGCCAGCAGCCCGACAGGGGTGCACAATGAGCAGTTCTTC. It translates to CASSPTGVHNEQFF.

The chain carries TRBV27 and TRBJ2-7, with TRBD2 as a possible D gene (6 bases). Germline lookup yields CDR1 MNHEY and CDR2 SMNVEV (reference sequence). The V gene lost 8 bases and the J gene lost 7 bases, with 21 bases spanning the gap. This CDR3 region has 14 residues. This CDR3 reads CASRAWGEGGEQYF. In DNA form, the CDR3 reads TGTGCCAGCCGGGCCTGGGGGGAAGGAGGGGAGCAGTACTTC.

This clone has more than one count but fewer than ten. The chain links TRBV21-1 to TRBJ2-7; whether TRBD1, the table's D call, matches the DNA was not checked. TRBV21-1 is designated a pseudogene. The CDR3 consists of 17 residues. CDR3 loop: CASSKKAVRDRHYEQYF. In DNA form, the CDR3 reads TGTGCCAGCAGCAAAAAAGCCGTCCGGGACAGACACTACGAGCAGTACTTC.

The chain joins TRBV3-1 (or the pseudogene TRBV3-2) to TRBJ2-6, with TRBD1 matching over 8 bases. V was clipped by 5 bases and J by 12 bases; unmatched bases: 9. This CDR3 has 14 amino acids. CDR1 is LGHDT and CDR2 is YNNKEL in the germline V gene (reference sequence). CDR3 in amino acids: CASSYKTGAGVLTF. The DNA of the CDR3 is TGTGCCAGCAGCTATAAGACAGGGGCTGGCGTCCTGACTTTC.

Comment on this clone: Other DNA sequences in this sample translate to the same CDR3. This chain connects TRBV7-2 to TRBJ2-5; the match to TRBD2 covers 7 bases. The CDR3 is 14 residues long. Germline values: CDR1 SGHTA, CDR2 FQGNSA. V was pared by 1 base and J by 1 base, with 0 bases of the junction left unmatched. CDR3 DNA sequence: TGTGCCAGCAGCTTAGGGGGGGGCCAAGAGACCCAGTACTTC. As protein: CASSLGGGQETQYF.

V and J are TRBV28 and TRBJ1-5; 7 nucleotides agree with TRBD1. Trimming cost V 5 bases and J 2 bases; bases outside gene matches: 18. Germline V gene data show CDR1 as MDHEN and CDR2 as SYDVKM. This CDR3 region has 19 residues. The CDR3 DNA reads TGTGCCAGCAGTCGGATGGGACAGCCCGTTCTCCCTGGCAATCAGCCCCAGCATTTT. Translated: CASSRMGQPVLPGNQPQHF. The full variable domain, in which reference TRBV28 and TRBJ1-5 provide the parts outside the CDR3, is DVKVTQSSRYLVKRTGEKVFLECVQDMDHENMFWYRQDPGLGLRLIYFSYDVKMKEKGDIPEGYSVSREKKERFSLILESASTNQTSMYLCASSRMGQPVLPGNQPQHFGDGTRLSIL.

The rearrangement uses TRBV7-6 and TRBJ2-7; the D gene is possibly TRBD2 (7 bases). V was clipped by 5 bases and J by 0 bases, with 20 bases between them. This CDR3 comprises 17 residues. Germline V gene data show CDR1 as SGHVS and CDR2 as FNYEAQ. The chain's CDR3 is CASSPQGKRGGSYEQYF. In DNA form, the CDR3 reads TGTGCCAGCAGCCCCCAGGGGAAGCGGGGCGGCTCCTACGAGCAGTACTTC.

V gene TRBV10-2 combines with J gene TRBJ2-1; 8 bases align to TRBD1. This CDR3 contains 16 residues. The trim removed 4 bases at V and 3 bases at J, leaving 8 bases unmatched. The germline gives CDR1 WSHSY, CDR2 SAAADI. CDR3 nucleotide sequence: TGCGCCAGCAGTGCTCCGGACAGGGTGTTCTACAATGAGCAGTTCTTC. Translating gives CASSAPDRVFYNEQFF.

CDR3 nucleotide sequence: TGTGCCAGCTCATTGTCGGGGGACTACACTGAAGCTTTCTTT. Its translation: CASSLSGDYTEAFF. The gene calls are TRBV18 and TRBJ1-1; TRBD1 is a possible D gene (5 bases). CDR1 and CDR2 (germline): KGHSH, LQKENI. Deletions cut 5 bases from V and 3 bases from J, with 13 bases between. The CDR3 spans 14 residues.

CDR3 in amino acids: CASSAVDTTYEQYF. In DNA form, the CDR3 reads TGTGCCAGCAGCGCGGTGGACACCACCTACGAGCAGTACTTC. The chain uses TRBV21-1 and TRBJ2-7; the D call of TRBD1 is as the table states it, not checked on the DNA. TRBV21-1 counts as a pseudogene. This CDR3 spans 14 amino acids.

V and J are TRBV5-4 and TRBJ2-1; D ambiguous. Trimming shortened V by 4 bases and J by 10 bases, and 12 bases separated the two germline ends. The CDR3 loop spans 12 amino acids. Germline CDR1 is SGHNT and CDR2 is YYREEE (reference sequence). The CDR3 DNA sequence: TGTGCCAGCAGCCCGTACTTGGGCGAGCAGTTCTTC. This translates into CASSPYLGEQFF. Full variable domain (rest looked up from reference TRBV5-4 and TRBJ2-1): ETGVTQSPTHLIKTRGQQVTLRCSSQSGHNTVSWYQQALGQGPQFIFQYYREEENGRGNFPPRFSGLQFPNYSSELNVNALELDDSALYLCASSPYLGEQFFGPGTRLTVL.

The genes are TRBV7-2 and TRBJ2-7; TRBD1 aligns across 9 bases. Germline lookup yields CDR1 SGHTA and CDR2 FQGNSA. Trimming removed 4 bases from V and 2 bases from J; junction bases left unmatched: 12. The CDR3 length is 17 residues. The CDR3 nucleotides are TGTGCCAGCAGCTCCACGGGGGGACAGGGACTAACCTACGAGCAGTACTTC. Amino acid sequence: CASSSTGGQGLTYEQYF.

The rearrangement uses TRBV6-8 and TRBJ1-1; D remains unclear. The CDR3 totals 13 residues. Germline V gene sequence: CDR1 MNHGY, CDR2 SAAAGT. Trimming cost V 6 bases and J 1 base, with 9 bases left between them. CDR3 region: CASRRVGNTEAFF. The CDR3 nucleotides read TGTGCCAGCAGACGGGTTGGGAACACTGAAGCTTTCTTT.

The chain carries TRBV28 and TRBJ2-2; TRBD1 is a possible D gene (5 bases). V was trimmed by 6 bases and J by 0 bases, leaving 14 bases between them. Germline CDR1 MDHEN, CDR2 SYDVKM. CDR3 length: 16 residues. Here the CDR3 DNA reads TGTGCCAGCAGGTACTCCCAGGGTACGAACACCGGGGAGCTGTTTTTT. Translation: CASRYSQGTNTGELFF.

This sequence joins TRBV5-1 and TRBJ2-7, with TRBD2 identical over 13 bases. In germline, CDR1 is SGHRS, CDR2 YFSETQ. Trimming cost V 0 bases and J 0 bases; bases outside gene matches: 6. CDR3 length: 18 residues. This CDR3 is CASSLGAGTSGISYEQYF. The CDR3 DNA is TGCGCCAGCAGCTTGGGGGCAGGGACTAGCGGGATCTCCTACGAGCAGTACTTC.

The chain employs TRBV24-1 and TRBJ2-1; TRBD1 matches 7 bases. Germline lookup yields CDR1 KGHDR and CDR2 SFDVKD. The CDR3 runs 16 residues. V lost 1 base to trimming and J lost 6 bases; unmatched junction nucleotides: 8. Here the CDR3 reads CATSDFTTGSFNEQFF. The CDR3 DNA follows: TGTGCCACCAGTGATTTTACGACAGGGAGTTTCAATGAGCAGTTCTTC.

CDR3 region: CASSLGLAGNEQFF. The CDR3, as DNA: TGTGCCAGCAGCTTAGGGCTAGCGGGCAATGAGCAGTTCTTC. The V and J genes are TRBV7-2 and TRBJ2-1; TRBD2 matches 8 bases. With 1 base clipped from V and 6 bases from J, the junction kept 2 bases outside the gene matches. Per germline, CDR1 SGHTA and CDR2 FQGNSA. This CDR3 region has 14 residues.

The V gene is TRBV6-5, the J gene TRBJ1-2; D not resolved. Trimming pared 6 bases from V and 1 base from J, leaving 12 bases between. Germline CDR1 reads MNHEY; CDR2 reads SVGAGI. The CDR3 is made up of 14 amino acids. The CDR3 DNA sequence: TGTGCCAGCAGGCCCGCGAGGGATAACTATGGCTACACCTTC. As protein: CASRPARDNYGYTF.

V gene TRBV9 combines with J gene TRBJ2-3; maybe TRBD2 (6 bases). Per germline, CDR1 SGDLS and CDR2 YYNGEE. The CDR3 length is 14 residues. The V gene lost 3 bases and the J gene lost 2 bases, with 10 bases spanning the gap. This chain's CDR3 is CASSGRVFTDTQYF. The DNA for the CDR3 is TGTGCCAGCAGCGGGAGGGTTTTCACAGATACGCAGTATTTT.

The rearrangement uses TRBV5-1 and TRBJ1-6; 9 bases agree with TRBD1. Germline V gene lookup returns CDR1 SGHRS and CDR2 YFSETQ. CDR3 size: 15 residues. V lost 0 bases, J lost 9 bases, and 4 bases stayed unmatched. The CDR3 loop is CASSLDGTGSSPLHF. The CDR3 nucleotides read TGCGCCAGCAGCTTGGATGGGACAGGGTCTTCACCCCTCCACTTT.

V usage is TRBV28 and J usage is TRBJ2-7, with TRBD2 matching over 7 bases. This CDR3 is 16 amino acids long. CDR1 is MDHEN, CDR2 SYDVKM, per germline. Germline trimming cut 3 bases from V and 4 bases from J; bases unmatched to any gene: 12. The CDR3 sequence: CASSFASGLPRYEQYF. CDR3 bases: TGTGCCAGCAGTTTCGCTAGCGGCCTTCCCCGATACGAGCAGTACTTC.

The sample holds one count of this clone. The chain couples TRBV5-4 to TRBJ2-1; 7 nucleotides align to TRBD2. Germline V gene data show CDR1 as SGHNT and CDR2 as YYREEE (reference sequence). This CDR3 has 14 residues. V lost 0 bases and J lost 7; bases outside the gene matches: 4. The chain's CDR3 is CASSLVGGENEQFF. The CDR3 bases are TGTGCCAGCAGCTTGGTGGGAGGGGAGAATGAGCAGTTCTTC.

The CDR3 spells CASSLSVSGNEQFF. DNA for the CDR3: TGCGCCAGCAGCCTCTCGGTGAGCGGAAATGAGCAGTTCTTC. V is TRBV5-1 and J is TRBJ2-1; possible D gene TRBD2, 5 bases. In germline, CDR1 is SGHRS, CDR2 YFSETQ. Trimming cost V 4 bases and J 7 bases, with 15 bases left between them. The CDR3 has 14 amino acids. The full variable domain, rest sourced from reference TRBV5-1 and TRBJ2-1, is KAGVTQTPRYLIKTRGQQVTLSCSPISGHRSVSWYQQTPGQGLQFLFEYFSETQRNKGNFPGRFSGRQFSNSRSEMNVSTLELGDSALYLCASSLSVSGNEQFFGPGTRLTVL.

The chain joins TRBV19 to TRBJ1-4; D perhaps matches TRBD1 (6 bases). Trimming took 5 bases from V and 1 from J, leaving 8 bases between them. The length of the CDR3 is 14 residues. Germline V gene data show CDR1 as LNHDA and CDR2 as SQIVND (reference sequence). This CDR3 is CASSLRGTNEKLFF. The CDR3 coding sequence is TGTGCCAGTAGTCTCAGGGGAACTAATGAAAAACTGTTTTTT.

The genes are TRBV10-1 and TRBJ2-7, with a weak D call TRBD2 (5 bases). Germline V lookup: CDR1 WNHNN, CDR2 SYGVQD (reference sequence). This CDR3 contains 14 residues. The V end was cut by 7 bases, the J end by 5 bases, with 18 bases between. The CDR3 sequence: CASTSREPPNEQYF. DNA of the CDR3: TGCGCCAGCACCTCGAGGGAGCCCCCCAACGAGCAGTACTTC.

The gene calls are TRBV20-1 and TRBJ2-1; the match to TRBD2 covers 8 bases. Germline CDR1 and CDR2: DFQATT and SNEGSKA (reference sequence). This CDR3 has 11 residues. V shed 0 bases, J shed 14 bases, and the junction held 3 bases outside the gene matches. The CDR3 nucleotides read TGCAGTGCTAGAGATCGGGGGGGAAAGTTCTTC. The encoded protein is CSARDRGGKFF.

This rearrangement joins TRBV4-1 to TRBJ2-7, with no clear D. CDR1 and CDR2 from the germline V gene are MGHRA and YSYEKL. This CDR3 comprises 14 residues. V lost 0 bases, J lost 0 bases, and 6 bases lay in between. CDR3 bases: TGCGCCAGCAGCCAAGATCGGGTCTCCTACGAGCAGTACTTC. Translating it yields CASSQDRVSYEQYF.

In DNA form, the CDR3 reads TGTGCCAGCTCAAGGACCAGGGGCTCTGGGGCCAACGTCCTGACTTTC. Translated, it gives CASSRTRGSGANVLTF. This chain links TRBV18 with TRBJ2-6; tentative D call: TRBD1 (6 bases). Germline V gives CDR1 KGHSH, CDR2 LQKENI. V shed 5 bases and J shed 0 bases, with 11 bases lying between them. The CDR3 length is 16 residues.

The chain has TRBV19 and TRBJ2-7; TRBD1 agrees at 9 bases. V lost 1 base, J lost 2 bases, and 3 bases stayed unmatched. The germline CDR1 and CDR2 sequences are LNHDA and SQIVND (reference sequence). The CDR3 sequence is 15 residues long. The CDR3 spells CASSIGDRATYEQYF. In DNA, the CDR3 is TGTGCCAGTAGTATAGGGGACAGGGCGACCTACGAGCAGTACTTC.